This TCR beta chain originates from a study of OX40 agonist ivuxolimab in advanced cancers. Study details: Intravenous ivuxolimab at 0.01 to 10 mg/kg was given to patients every 2 weeks. The dose-escalation group included hepatocellular carcinoma, melanoma, renal cell carcinoma and head and neck cancer.

Findings and limits, study-wide: At 0.1 to 3.0 mg/kg, clonal expansion of CD4+ and CD8+ blood T cells had occurred by week 6. Still undetermined is the antigen specificity of the expanded peripheral T cells.

Turning to this clone: What it recognizes is unknown.

Sequencing used immunoSEQ multiplex PCR; TCRdb keeps in-frame clones, though not all of them. This table holds 50,000 to 65,000 clones, roughly 87% found once. The material was CD4+ or CD8+ T cells sorted from blood, obtained in a trial of the OX40 agonist ivuxolimab. This TCR derives from an adult with an advanced solid tumor such as melanoma, head and neck, liver or kidney cancer.

CDR3 sequence: CASSLRQNYEQYF. CDR3 sequence (DNA): TGTGCCAGCAGCTTACGGCAGAACTACGAGCAGTACTTC. The chain joins TRBV11-3 to TRBJ2-7; D is undetermined. This CDR3 has 13 residues. CDR1 is SGHNT, CDR2 YENEEA, per germline. V was cut by 2 bases and J by 3 bases, with 8 bases left in between.